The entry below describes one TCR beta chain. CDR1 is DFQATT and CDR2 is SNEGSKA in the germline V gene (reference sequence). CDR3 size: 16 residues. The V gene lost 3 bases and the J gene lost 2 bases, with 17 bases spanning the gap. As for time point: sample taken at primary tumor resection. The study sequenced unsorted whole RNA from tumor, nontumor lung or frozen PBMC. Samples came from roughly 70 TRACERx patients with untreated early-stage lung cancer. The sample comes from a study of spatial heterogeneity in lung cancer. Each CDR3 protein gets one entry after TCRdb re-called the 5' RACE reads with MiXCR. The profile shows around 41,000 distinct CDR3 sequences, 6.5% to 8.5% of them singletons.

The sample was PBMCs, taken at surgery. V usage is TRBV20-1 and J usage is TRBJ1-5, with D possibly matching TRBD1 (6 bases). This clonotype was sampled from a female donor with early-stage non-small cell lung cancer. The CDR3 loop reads CSASVQGNLGNQPQHF. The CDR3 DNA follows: TGCAGTGCTAGCGTACAGGGAAACCTTGGCAATCAGCCCCAGCATTTT.